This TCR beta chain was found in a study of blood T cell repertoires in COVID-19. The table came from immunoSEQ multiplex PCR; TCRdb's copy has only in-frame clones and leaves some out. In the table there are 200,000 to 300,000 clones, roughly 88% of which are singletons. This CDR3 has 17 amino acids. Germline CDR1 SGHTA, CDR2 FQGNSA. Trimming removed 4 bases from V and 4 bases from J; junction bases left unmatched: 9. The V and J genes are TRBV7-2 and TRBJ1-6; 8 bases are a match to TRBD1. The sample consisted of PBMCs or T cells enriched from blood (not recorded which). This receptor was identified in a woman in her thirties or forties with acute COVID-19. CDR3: CASSWKPQGVYNSPLHF. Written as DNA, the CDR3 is TGTGCCAGCAGCTGGAAACCACAGGGGGTTTATAATTCACCCCTCCACTTT.